The present TCR beta chain was sequenced within a study of T-cell memory formation after mild COVID-19. This clonotype was observed a few times. Antigen unknown. TCRdb called the 5' RACE reads again in MiXCR, with one record for every CDR3 protein. The sample contains about 190,000 distinct CDR3 sequences, roughly a tenth of which appear only once. V gave up 5 bases and J gave up 3 bases, with 17 bases separating them. The CDR3 extends over 15 amino acids. Germline loops: CDR1 SGHVS, CDR2 FQNEAQ. Whole-study results and caveats: Some SARS-CoV-2-responding clones were already detected in memory before infection.

Sequencing was done on a sample of PBMCs or a T cell subset sorted from them (not recorded which). This TCR came from a man aged 18-30 years who had mild COVID-19 (a few samples of this study predate the infection). Cell type and time point are not known. The V call is TRBV7-8, the J call TRBJ2-7, with D possibly TRBD2 on 6 matching bases. In nucleotides, the CDR3 is TGTGCCAGCAGCCCCAGGGAAGGGGAGGACTACGAGCAGTACTTC. Residues: CASSPREGEDYEQYF.